This TCR beta chain appears in the sequencing data of a study of T cell responses to AZD1222 COVID-19 vaccine. CDR3 length: 17 amino acids. With V trimmed by 2 bases and J by 0 bases, 6 bases remained unmatched. Per germline, CDR1 SGDLS and CDR2 YYNGEE. The table came from immunoSEQ multiplex PCR; TCRdb's copy has only in-frame clones and leaves some out. Here the sample spans about 94,000 clones, around 85% being singletons. The specimen was peripheral blood, collected 28 days after the second AZD1222 dose. The V and J genes are TRBV9 and TRBJ2-1; 9 bases map to TRBD2. This receptor was obtained from an adult who received the AZD1222 COVID-19 vaccine. CDR3 DNA: TGTGCCAGCAGCGTTACTAGCGGGTCGAGCTCCTACAATGAGCAGTTCTTC. Encoded protein: CASSVTSGSSSYNEQFF.